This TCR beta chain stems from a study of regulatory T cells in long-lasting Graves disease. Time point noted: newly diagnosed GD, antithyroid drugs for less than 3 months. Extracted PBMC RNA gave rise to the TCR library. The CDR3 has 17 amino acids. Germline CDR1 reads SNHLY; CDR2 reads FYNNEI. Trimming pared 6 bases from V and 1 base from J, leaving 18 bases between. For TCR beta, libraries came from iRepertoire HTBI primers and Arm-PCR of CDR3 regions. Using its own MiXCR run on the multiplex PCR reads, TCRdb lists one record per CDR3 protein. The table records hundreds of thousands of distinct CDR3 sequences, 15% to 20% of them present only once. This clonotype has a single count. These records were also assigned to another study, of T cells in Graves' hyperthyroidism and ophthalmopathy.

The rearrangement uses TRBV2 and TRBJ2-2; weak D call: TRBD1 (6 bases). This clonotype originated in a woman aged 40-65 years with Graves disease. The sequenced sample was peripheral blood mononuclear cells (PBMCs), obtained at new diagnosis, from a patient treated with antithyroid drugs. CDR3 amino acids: CASSEFAGTMNTGELFF. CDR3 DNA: TGTGCCAGCAGCGAATTTGCCGGGACAATGAACACCGGGGAGCTGTTTTTT.